The clone carrying this T cell receptor beta chain turned up a few times. Extractions gave at least 5.5 micrograms of total RNA per sample. The entry originates in a study of blood T cells in healthy people across ages. Across the study: Template switching caught about one barcoded beta molecule for each two T cells.

Together with a sample-barcoded 5' primer, a J-beta primer mix was included in a second PCR lasting 7 to 11 cycles. TCRdb re-called the 5' RACE reads through MiXCR, storing one row per CDR3 protein. Here the sample spans roughly 800,000 distinct CDR3 sequences, 20% to 25% being singletons. The CDR3 contains 13 residues. The V gene's germline CDR1 is SQVTM and CDR2 ANQGSEA. The V gene lost 5 bases and the J gene lost 0 bases, with 5 bases spanning the gap. These data also formed part of another study, on T cells of mothers and their children.

The rearrangement uses TRBV29-1 and TRBJ2-6; D not certain. Material for sequencing was blood. This clonotype originated in a boy aged 5 to 17 in good health. The chain's CDR3 is CSVLSSGANVLTF. In DNA form, the CDR3 reads TGCAGCGTTTTAAGCTCTGGGGCCAACGTCCTGACTTTC. The complete variable domain, with remaining parts taken from reference TRBV29-1 and TRBJ2-6, reads SAVISQKPSRDICQRGTSLTIQCQVDSQVTMMFWYRQQPGQSLTLIATANQGSEATYESGFVIDKFPISRPNLTFSTLTVSNMSPEDSSIYLCSVLSSGANVLTFGAGSRLTVL.